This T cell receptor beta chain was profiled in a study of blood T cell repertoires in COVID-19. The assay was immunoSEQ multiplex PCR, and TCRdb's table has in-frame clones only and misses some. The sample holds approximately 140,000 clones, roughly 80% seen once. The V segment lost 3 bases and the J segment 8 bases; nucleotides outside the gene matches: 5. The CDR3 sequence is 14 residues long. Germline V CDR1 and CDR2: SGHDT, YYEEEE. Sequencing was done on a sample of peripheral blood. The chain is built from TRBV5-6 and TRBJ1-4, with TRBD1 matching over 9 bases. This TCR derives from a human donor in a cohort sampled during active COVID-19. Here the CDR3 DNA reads TGTGCCAGCAGCTGGACAGGGGCACGAGAAAAACTGTTTTTT. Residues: CASSWTGAREKLFF.